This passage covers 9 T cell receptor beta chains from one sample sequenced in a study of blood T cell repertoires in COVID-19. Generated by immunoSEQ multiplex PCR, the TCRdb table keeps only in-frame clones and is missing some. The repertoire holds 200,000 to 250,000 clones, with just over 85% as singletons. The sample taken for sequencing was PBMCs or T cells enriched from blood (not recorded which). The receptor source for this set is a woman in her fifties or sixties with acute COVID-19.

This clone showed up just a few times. The CDR3 reads CASIKGLAKFF. CDR3 coding DNA: TGTGCCAGTATAAAGGGACTAGCGAAGTTCTTC. The rearrangement links TRBV19 to TRBJ2-1; TRBD2 matches 10 bases. V dropped 7 bases and J dropped 14; count of bases not matched to a gene: 5. Germline lookup yields CDR1 LNHDA and CDR2 SQIVND (reference sequence). The CDR3 loop spans 11 amino acids.

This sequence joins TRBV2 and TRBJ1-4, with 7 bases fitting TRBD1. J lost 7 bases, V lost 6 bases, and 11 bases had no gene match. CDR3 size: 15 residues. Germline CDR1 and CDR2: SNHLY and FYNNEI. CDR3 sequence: CASRPRYRGREKLFF. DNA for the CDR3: TGTGCCAGCAGACCCAGGTACAGGGGCCGTGAAAAACTGTTTTTT.

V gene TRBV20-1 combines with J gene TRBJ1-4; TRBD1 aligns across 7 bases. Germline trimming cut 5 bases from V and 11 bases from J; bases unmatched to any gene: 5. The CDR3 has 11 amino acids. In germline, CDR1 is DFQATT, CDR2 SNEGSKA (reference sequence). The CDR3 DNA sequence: TGCAGTGCTCCCGGGGACAGCAAACTGTTTTTT. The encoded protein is CSAPGDSKLFF.

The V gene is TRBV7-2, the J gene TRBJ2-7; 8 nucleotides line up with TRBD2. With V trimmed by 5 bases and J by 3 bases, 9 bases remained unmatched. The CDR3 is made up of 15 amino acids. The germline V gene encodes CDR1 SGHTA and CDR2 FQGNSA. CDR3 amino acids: CASSAAASGYYEQYF. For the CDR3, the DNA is TGTGCCAGCAGCGCGGCGGCTAGCGGGTACTACGAGCAGTACTTC.

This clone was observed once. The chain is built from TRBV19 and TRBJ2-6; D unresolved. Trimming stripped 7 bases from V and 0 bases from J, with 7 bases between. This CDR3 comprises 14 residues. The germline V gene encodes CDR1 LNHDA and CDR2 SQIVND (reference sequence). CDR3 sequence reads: CASTSFSGANVLTF. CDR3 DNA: TGTGCCAGTACGTCGTTCTCTGGGGCCAACGTCCTGACTTTC.

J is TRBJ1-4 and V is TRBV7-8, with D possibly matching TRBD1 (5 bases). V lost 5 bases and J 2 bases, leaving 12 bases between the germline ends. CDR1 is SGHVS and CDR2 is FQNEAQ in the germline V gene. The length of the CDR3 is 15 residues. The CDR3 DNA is TGTGCCAGCAGCCGACCGGGGGGGACTAATGAAAAACTGTTTTTT. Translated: CASSRPGGTNEKLFF. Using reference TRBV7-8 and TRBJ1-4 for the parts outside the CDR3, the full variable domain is GAGVSQSPRYKVAKRGQDVALRCDPISGHVSLFWYQQALGQGPEFLTYFQNEAQLDKSGLPSDRFFAERPEGSVSTLKIQRTQQEDSAVYLCASSRPGGTNEKLFFGSGTQLSVL.

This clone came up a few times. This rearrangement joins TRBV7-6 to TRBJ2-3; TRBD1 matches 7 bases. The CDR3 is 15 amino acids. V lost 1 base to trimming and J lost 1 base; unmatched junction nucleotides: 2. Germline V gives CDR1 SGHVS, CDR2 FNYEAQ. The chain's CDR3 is CASSLGDRRTDTQYF. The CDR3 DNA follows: TGTGCCAGCAGCTTAGGGGACAGACGCACAGATACGCAGTATTTT.

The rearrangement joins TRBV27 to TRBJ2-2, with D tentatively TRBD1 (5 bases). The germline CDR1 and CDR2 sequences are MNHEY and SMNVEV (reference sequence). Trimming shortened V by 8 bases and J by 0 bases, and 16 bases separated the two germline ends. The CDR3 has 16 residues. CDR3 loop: CASRQRQTPNTGELFF. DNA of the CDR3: TGTGCCAGCCGACAACGACAGACCCCGAACACCGGGGAGCTGTTTTTT.

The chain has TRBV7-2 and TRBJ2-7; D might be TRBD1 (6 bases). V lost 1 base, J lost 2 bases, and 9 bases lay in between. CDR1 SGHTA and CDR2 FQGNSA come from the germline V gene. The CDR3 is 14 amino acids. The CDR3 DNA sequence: TGTGCCAGCAGCTTAGATGGGGGCCCCTACGAGCAGTACTTC. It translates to CASSLDGGPYEQYF.